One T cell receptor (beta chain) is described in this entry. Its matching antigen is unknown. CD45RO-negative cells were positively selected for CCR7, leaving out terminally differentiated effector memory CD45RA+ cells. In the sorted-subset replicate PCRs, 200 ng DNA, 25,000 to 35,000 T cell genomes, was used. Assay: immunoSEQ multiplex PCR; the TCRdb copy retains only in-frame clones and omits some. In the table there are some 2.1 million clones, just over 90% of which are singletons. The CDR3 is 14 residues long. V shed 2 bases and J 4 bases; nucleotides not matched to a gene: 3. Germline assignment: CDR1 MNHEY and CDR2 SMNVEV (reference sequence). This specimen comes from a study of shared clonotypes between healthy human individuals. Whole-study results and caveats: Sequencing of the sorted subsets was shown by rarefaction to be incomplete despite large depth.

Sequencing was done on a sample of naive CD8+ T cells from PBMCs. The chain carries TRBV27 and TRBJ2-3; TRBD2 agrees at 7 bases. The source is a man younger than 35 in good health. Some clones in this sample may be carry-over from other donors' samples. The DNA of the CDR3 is TGTGCCAGCAGTTTAGGGGGGGGTTCAGATACGCAGTATTTT. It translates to CASSLGGGSDTQYF.